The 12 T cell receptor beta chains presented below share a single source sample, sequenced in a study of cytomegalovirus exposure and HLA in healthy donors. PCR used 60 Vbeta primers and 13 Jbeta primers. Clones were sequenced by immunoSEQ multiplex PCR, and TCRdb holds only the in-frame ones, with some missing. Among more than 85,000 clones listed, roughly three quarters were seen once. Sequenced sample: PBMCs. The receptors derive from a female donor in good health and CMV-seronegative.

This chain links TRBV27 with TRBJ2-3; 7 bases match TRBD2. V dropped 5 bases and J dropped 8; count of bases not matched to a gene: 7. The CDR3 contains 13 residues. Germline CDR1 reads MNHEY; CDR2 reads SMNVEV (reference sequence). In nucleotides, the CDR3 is TGTGCCAGCAGTGACCGGTCGGGGGGTACGCAGTATTTT. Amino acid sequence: CASSDRSGGTQYF.

The CDR3 is CASSGRLAGVEQFF. DNA of the CDR3: TGTGCCAGCAGTGGGCGACTAGCGGGAGTTGAGCAGTTCTTC. The gene calls are TRBV6-5 and TRBJ2-1; 12 bases map to TRBD2. Germline values: CDR1 MNHEY, CDR2 SVGAGI. CDR3 length: 14 residues. J lost 9 bases, V lost 5 bases, and 5 bases had no gene match.

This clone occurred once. The CDR3 sequence: CASSLKGAHTGSGNTIYF. The CDR3 nucleotides read TGTGCCAGCAGCTTAAAAGGGGCCCACACAGGGTCCGGAAACACCATATATTTT. This chain connects TRBV7-8 to TRBJ1-3; D is possibly TRBD1 (6 bases). Trimming shortened V by 2 bases and J by 4 bases, and 21 bases separated the two germline ends. CDR3 length: 18 amino acids. Germline V gene data show CDR1 as SGHVS and CDR2 as FQNEAQ.

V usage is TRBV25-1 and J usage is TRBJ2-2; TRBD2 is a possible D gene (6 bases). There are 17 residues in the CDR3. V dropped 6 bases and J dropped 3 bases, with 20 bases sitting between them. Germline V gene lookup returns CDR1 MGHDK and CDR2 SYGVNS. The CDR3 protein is CASRGARGWRDTGELFF. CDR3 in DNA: TGTGCCAGCAGGGGTGCTCGTGGGTGGAGGGACACCGGGGAGCTGTTTTTT.

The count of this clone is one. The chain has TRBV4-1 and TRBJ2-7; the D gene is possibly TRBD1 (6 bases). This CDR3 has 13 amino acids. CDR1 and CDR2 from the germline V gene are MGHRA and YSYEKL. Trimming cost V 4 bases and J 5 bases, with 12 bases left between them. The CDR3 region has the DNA TGCGCCAGCAGCCGCTCGACAGGAAACGAGCAGTACTTC. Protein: CASSRSTGNEQYF.

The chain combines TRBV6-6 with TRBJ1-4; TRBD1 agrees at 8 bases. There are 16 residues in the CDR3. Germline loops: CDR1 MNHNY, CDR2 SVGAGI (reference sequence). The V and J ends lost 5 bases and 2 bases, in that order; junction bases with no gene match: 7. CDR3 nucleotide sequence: TGTGCCAGCAGTCCCAGACAGGGGTTGACTAATGAAAAACTGTTTTTT. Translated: CASSPRQGLTNEKLFF.

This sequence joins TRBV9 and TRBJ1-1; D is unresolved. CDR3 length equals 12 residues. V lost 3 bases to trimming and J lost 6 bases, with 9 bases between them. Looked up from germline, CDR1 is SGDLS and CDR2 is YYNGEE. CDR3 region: CASSADKPEAFF. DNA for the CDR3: TGTGCCAGCAGCGCAGACAAACCTGAAGCTTTCTTT.

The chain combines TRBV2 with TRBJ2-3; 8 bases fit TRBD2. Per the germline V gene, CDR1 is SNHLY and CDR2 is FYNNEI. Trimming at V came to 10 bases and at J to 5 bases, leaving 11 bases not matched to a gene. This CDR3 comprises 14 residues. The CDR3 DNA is TGTGCCACCAGAGGACTAGCTTCTATAGATACGCAGTATTTT. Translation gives CATRGLASIDTQYF. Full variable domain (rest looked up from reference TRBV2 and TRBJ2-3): EPEVTQTPSHQVTQMGQEVILRCVPISNHLYFYWYRQILGQKVEFLVSFYNNEISEKSEIFDDQFSVERPDGSNFTLKIRSTKLEDSAMYFCATRGLASIDTQYFGPGTRLTVL.

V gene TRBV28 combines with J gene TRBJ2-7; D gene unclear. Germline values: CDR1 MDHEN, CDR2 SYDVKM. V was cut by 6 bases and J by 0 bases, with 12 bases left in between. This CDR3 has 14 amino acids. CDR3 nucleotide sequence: TGTGCCAGCAGGAGCGCCGGTGGCTCCTACGAGCAGTACTTC. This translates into CASRSAGGSYEQYF.

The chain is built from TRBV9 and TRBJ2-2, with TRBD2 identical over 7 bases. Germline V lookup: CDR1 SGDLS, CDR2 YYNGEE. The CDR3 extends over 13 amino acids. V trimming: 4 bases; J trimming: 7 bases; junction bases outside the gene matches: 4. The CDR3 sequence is CASSFREDGELFF. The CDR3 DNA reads TGTGCCAGCAGCTTCCGGGAGGACGGGGAGCTGTTTTTT.

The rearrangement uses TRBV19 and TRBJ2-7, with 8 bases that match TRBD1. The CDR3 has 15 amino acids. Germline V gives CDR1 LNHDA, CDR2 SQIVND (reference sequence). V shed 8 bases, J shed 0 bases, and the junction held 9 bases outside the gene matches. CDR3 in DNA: TGTGCCAGTGCGGAGGCAGGGGGCGCCTCCTACGAGCAGTACTTC. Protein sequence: CASAEAGGASYEQYF.

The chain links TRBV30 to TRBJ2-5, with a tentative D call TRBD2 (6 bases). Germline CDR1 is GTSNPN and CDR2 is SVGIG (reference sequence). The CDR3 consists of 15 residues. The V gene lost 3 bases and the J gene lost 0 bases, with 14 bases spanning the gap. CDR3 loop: CAWSPGGTYQETQYF. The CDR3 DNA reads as TGTGCCTGGAGCCCTGGAGGGACGTACCAAGAGACCCAGTACTTC.